The clone carrying this T cell receptor (beta chain) was detected only once. The data originate from a study of cytotoxic CD8 clonotypes in ibrutinib-treated CLL. The repertoire was sequenced with immunoSEQ multiplex PCR; TCRdb's copy has only in-frame clones and lacks some. The table lists under 150,000 clones, roughly 90% of them singletons. The CDR3 spans 13 residues. Germline V gene lookup returns CDR1 MDHEN and CDR2 SYDVKM. The V gene lost 3 bases and the J gene lost 6 bases, with 10 bases spanning the gap. This TCR was sampled from a human donor with chronic lymphocytic leukemia. The chain uses TRBV28 and TRBJ2-3; D could derive from TRBD1 or TRBD2 (6 bases each). Material: PBMCs, obtained after 12 months of ibrutinib treatment. CDR3 sequence reads: CASSLGGRDTQYF. CDR3 coding DNA: TGTGCCAGCAGTTTGGGGGGCAGGGATACGCAGTATTTT.